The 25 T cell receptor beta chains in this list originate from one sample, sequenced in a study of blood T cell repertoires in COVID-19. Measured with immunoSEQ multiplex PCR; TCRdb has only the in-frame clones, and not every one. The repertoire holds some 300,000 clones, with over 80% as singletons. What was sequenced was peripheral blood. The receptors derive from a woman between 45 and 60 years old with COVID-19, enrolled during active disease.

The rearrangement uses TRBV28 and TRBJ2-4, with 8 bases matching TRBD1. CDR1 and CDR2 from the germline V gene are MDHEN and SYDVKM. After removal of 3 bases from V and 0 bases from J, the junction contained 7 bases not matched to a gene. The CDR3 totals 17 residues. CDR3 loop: CASSFGRQGLAKNIQYF. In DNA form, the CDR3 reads TGTGCCAGCAGTTTCGGGAGACAGGGGCTAGCCAAAAACATTCAGTACTTC.

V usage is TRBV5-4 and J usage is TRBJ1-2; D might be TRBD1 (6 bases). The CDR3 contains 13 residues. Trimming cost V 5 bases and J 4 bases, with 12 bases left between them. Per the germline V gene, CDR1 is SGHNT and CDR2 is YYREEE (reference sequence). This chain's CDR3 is CASRPRTAYGYTF. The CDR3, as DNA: TGTGCCAGCAGACCCCGGACAGCCTATGGCTACACCTTC.

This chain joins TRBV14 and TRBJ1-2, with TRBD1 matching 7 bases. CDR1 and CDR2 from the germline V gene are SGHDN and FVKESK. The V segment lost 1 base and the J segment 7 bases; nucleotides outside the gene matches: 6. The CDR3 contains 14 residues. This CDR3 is CASSQVVTGFGYTF. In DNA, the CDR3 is TGTGCCAGCAGCCAAGTTGTGACAGGGTTTGGCTACACCTTC. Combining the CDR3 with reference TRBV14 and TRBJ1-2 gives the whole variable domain EAGVTQFPSHSVIEKGQTVTLRCDPISGHDNLYWYRRVMGKEIKFLLHFVKESKQDESGMPNNRFLAERTGGTYSTLKVQPAELEDSGVYFCASSQVVTGFGYTFGSGTRLTVV.

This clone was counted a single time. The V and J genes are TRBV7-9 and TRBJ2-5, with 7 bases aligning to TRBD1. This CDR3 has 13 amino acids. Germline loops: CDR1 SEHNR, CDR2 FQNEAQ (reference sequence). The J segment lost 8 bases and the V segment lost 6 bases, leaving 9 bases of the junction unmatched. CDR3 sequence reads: CASRADRVETQYF. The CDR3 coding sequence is TGTGCCAGCAGAGCCGACAGGGTGGAAACCCAGTACTTC.

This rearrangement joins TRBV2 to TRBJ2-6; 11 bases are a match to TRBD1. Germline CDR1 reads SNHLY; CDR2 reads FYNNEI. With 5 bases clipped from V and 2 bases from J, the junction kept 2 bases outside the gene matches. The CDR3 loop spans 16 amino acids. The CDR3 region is CASSRTGGAGANVLTF. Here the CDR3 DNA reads TGTGCCAGCAGTAGGACAGGGGGCGCTGGGGCCAACGTCCTGACTTTC.

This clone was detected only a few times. The CDR3 is CASRGTSGRAYPGELFF. The CDR3 DNA follows: TGTGCCAGCAGGGGGACTAGCGGGAGGGCCTACCCCGGGGAGCTGTTTTTT. The chain uses TRBV2 and TRBJ2-2, with 16 bases matching TRBD2. With 6 bases clipped from V and 6 bases from J, the junction kept 7 bases outside the gene matches. This CDR3 region has 17 residues. CDR1 and CDR2 from the germline V gene are SNHLY and FYNNEI.

The DNA for the CDR3 is TGTGCCAGCAGTGTACATACTAGCGGTAGCCGCACAGATACGCAGTATTTT. Its protein product is CASSVHTSGSRTDTQYF. The chain uses TRBV25-1 and TRBJ2-3; 8 bases map to TRBD2. Germline V gene lookup returns CDR1 MGHDK and CDR2 SYGVNS. The CDR3 runs 17 residues. V lost 4 bases, J lost 1 base, and 10 bases stayed unmatched.

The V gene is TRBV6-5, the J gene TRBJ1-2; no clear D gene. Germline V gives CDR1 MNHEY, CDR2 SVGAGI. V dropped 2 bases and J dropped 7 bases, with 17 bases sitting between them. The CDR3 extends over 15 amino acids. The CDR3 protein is CASSYLGGSGGGYTF. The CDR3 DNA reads TGTGCCAGCAGTTACCTGGGAGGGTCAGGCGGTGGCTACACCTTC.

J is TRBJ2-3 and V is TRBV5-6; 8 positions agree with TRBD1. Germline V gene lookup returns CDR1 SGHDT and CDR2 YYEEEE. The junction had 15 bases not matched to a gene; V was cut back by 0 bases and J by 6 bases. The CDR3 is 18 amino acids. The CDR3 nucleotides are TGTGCCAGCAGCTTGGGAGACAGGGGTTTCCCGGCGCGGGATACGCAGTATTTT. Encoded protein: CASSLGDRGFPARDTQYF.

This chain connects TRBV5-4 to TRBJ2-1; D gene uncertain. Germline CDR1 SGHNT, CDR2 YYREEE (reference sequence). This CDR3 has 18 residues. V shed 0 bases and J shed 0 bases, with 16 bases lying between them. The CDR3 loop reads CASSLARGGASSYNEQFF. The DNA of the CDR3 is TGTGCCAGCAGCTTGGCCAGAGGTGGCGCGAGCTCCTACAATGAGCAGTTCTTC.

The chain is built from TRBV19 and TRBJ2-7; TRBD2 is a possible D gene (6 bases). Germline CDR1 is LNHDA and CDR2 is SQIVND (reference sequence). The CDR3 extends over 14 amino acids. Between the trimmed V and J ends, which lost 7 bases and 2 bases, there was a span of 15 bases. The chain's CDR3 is CASTSGDRAYEQYF. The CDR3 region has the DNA TGTGCCAGTACATCGGGGGACCGAGCCTACGAGCAGTACTTC.

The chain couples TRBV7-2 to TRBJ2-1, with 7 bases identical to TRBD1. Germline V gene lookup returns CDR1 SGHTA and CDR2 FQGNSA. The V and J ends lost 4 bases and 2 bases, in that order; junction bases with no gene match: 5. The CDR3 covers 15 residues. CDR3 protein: CASSSPGQTYNEQFF. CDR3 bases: TGTGCCAGCAGCTCTCCGGGACAGACCTACAATGAGCAGTTCTTC.

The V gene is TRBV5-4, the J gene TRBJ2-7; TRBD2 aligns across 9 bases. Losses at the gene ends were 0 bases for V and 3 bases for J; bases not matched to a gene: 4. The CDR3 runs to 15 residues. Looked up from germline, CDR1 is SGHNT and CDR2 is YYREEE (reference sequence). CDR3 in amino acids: CASSLEGLANYEQYF. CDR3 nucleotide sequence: TGTGCCAGCAGCTTGGAAGGACTAGCGAACTACGAGCAGTACTTC.

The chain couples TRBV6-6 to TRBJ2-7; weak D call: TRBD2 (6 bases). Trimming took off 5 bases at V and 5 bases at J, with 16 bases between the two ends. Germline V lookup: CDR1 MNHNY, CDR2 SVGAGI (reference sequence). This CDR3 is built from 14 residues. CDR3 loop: CASSIPRESHEQYF. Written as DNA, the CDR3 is TGTGCCAGCAGTATCCCCCGGGAGAGTCACGAGCAGTACTTC.

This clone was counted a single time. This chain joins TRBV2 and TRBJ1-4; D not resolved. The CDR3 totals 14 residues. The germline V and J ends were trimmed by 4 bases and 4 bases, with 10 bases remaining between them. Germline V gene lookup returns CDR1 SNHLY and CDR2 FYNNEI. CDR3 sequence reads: CASSVHSLNEKLFF. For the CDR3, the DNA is TGTGCCAGCAGTGTTCACAGTCTTAATGAAAAACTGTTTTTT.

The CDR3 reads CASSPGGGTDTQYF. The CDR3 DNA reads TGTGCCAGCAGCCCGGGGGGAGGCACAGATACGCAGTATTTT. This chain joins TRBV5-4 and TRBJ2-3; 7 bases are shared with TRBD2. The trim removed 4 bases at V and 1 base at J, leaving 3 bases unmatched. Per the germline V gene, CDR1 is SGHNT and CDR2 is YYREEE (reference sequence). The CDR3 loop spans 14 amino acids. Based on the CDR3 plus reference TRBV5-4 and TRBJ2-3, the full variable domain is ETGVTQSPTHLIKTRGQQVTLRCSSQSGHNTVSWYQQALGQGPQFIFQYYREEENGRGNFPPRFSGLQFPNYSSELNVNALELDDSALYLCASSPGGGTDTQYFGPGTRLTVL.

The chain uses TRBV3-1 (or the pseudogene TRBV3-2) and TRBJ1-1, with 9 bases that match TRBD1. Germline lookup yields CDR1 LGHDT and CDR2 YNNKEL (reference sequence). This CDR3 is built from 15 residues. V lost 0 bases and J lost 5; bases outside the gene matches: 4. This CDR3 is CASSQEQGAVTEAFF. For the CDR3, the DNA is TGTGCCAGCAGCCAAGAACAGGGGGCAGTAACTGAAGCTTTCTTT.

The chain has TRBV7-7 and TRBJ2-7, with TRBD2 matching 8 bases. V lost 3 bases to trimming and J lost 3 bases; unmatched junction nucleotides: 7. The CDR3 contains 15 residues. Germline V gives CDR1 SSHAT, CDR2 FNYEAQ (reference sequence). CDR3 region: CASSFVAGINYEQYF. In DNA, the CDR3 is TGTGCCAGCAGCTTCGTAGCGGGAATTAACTACGAGCAGTACTTC.

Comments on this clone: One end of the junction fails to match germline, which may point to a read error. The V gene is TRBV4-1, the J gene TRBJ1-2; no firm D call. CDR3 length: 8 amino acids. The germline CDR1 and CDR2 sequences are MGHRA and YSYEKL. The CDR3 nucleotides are TGCGCCAGCAGCCAAGGAGCCTTC. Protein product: CASSQGAF.

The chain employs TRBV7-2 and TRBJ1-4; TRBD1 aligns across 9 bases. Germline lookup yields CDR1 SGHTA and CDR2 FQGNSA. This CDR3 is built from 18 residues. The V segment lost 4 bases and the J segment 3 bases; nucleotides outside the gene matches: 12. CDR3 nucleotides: TGTGCCAGCAGCTCGACCGGGACAGGGAGGAGGGCTAATGAAAAACTGTTTTTT. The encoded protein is CASSSTGTGRRANEKLFF. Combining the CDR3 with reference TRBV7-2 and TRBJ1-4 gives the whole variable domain GAGVSQSPSNKVTEKGKDVELRCDPISGHTALYWYRQSLGQGLEFLIYFQGNSAPDKSGLPSDRFSAERTGGSVSTLTIQRTQQEDSAVYLCASSSTGTGRRANEKLFFGSGTQLSVL.

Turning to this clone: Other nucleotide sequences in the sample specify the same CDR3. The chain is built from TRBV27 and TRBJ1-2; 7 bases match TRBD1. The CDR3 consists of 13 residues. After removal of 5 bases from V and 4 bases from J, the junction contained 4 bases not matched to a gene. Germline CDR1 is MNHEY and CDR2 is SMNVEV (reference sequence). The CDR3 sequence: CASSPQGGYGYTF. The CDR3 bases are TGTGCCAGCAGTCCCCAGGGGGGCTATGGCTACACCTTC.

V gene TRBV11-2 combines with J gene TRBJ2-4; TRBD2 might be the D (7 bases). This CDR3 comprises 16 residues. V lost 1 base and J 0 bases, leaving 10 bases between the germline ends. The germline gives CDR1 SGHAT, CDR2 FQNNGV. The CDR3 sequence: CASSLAGGRAKNIQYF. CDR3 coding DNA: TGTGCCAGCAGCTTAGCCGGGGGGCGAGCCAAAAACATTCAGTACTTC.

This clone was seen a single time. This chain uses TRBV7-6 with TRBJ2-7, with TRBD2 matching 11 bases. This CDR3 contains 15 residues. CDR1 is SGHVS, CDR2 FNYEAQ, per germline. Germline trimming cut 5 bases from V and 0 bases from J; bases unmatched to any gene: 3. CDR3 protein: CASSRGLADSYEQYF. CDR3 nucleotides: TGTGCCAGCAGCCGGGGACTAGCGGACTCCTACGAGCAGTACTTC.

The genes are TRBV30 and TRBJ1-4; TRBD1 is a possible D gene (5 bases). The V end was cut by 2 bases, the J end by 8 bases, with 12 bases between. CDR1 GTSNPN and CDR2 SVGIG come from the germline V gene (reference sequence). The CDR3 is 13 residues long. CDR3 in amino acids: CAWSPRTSEKLFF. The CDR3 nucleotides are TGTGCCTGGAGTCCTCGGACATCAGAAAAACTGTTTTTT.

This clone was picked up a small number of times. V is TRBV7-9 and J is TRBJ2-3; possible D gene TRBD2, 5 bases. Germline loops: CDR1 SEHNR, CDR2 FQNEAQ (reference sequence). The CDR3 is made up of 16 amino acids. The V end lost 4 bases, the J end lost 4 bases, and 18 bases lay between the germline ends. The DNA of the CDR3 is TGTGCCAGCAGCTACAACAGAGCGGTTAGCCCAGATACGCAGTATTTT. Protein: CASSYNRAVSPDTQYF.